A selection of T cell receptor beta chains follows, all from one sample in a study of blood T cell repertoires in COVID-19. Generated by immunoSEQ multiplex PCR, the TCRdb table keeps only in-frame clones and is missing some. This sample has 120,000 to 150,000 clones, with over 70% found just once. Sequencing was done on a sample of peripheral blood. The source is a man aged 45-65 years who had recovered from COVID-19. Each CDR3 is given with its conserved first and last residue. Each record gives: D gene, clone size, J gene, V gene, CDR3 DNA, CDR3 protein. D genes are given only for firm matches. Clone size is stated in some rows and not others, as once, few, many or a class when expanded.

>TRBD2|once|TRBJ2-2|TRBV2
TGTGCCAGCAGTGACCCGACTAGCGGGGGGGGGAACACCGGGGAGCTGTTTTTT
CASSDPTSGGGNTGELFF
>NA|NA|TRBJ2-2|TRBV18
TGTGCCAGCTCACCCTCTGCTACAGTAACCGGGGAGCTGTTTTTT
CASSPSATVTGELFF
>NA|NA|TRBJ1-1|TRBV29-1
TGCAGCGTTGGAGGGACTCCCGAAGCTTTCTTT
CSVGGTPEAFF
>NA|NA|TRBJ2-2|TRBV2
TGTGCCAGCAGTTTTTCGGGACTCAAGAACACCGGGGAGCTGTTTTTT
CASSFSGLKNTGELFF
>NA|NA|TRBJ2-7|TRBV5-4
TGTGCCAGCAGCCCCCGACTGGGCTCCTACGAGCAGTACTTC
CASSPRLGSYEQYF
>NA|few|TRBJ2-5|TRBV5-1
TGCGCCAGCAGCTTGGCCTTTCCCCCGGAGCACCAAGAGACCCAGTACTTC
CASSLAFPPEHQETQYF
>TRBD1|NA|TRBJ2-7|TRBV7-2
TGTGCCAGCAGCTTGGGACAGGAGTCCTACGAGCAGTACTTC
CASSLGQESYEQYF
>TRBD2|NA|TRBJ2-5|TRBV7-3
TGTGCCAGCAGCCAGGGACTAGCGGGGGGGCAAGAGACCCAGTACTTC
CASSQGLAGGQETQYF
>NA|few|TRBJ1-1|TRBV7-2
TGTGCCAGCAGCTTAGTCCGGGACACTGAAGCTTTCTTT
CASSLVRDTEAFF
>NA|once|TRBJ1-6|TRBV7-9
TGTGCCAGCAGCATGGACAGTCCTAATTCACCCCTCCACTTT
CASSMDSPNSPLHF
>NA|NA|TRBJ1-5|TRBV2
TGTGCCAGCGGACCGGGAGGCAATCAGCCCCAGCATTTT
CASGPGGNQPQHF
>TRBD1|many|TRBJ1-5|TRBV5-6
TGTGCCAGCAGTTCCGAATGGGACAGGGACAATCAGCCCCAGCATTTT
CASSSEWDRDNQPQHF
>TRBD1|few|TRBJ1-5|TRBV19
TGTGCCAGCCATCAAGGACAGGGCGGTTTTCAGCCCCAGCATTTT
CASHQGQGGFQPQHF
>TRBD1|NA|TRBJ2-6|TRBV6-6
TGTGCCAGCAGTCGGACAGGGGGCGAGTCTGGGGCCAACGTCCTGACTTTC
CASSRTGGESGANVLTF
>NA|NA|TRBJ2-3|TRBV19
TGTGCCAGTAGTATCAAGACTGCAAGCACAGATACGCAGTATTTT
CASSIKTASTDTQYF
>TRBD1|NA|TRBJ2-7|TRBV6-5
TGTGCCAGCAGTTACGGCCAGGGGGCGTACGAGCAGTACTTC
CASSYGQGAYEQYF
>TRBD1|NA|TRBJ2-2|TRBV6-5
TGTGCCAGCAGTCTACAGGGGGCGGACACCGGGGAGCTGTTTTTT
CASSLQGADTGELFF
>TRBD2|NA|TRBJ2-3|TRBV5-4
TGTGCCAGCAGCACGGGACTAGCGGGGCCACGAGCAGATACGCAGTATTTT
CASSTGLAGPRADTQYF
>NA|NA|TRBJ2-7|TRBV10-3
TGTGCCATCAGCCGAACTACGGACGAGCAGTACTTC
CAISRTTDEQYF
>TRBD1|NA|TRBJ2-3|TRBV23-1
TGCGCCAGCAGTCCCCTATACGGGACAGGACTACCTAGCACAGATACGCAGTATTTT
CASSPLYGTGLPSTDTQYF
>NA|NA|TRBJ2-7|TRBV3-1/TRBV3-2
TGTGCCAGCAGCCAAAGGCTGACTGAGACCTACGAGCAGTACTTC
CASSQRLTETYEQYF
>NA|NA|TRBJ2-1|TRBV5-1
TGCGCCAGCAGCTTCAATAGCGGTTACAATGAGCAGTTCTTC
CASSFNSGYNEQFF
>TRBD1|once|TRBJ1-4|TRBV5-8
TGTGCCAGCAGCGCGTCCGGGACAGGGGGCGAAAAACTGTTTTTT
CASSASGTGGEKLFF
>TRBD2|NA|TRBJ2-5|TRBV19
TGTGCCAGTAGTCCCCGGACTAGCGGGGAGGGGACCCAGTACTTC
CASSPRTSGEGTQYF
>NA|NA|TRBJ2-1|TRBV7-3
TGTGCCAGCAGCTTAAGCTCGGGCTCCTACAATGAGCAGTTCTTC
CASSLSSGSYNEQFF
>TRBD1|NA|TRBJ2-2|TRBV3-1/TRBV3-2
TGTGCCAGCAGCCCATACGGGACAGGGTCCACCGGGGAGCTGTTTTTT
CASSPYGTGSTGELFF
>NA|NA|TRBJ2-7|TRBV19
TGTGCCAGTAGTAGTCCAGGAATCTCCTACGAGCAGTACTTC
CASSSPGISYEQYF
>NA|NA|TRBJ2-7|TRBV25-1
TGTGCCAGCAGTGAAGGGGCCCCCTACGAGCAGTACTTC
CASSEGAPYEQYF
>NA|NA|TRBJ1-3|TRBV13
TGTGCCAGCAGCCCGACGGCGGGGGCAATTGGAAACACCATATATTTT
CASSPTAGAIGNTIYF
>TRBD1|NA|TRBJ1-4|TRBV13
TGTGCCAGCAGCGCCACAGGGGGATTTAATGAAAAACTGTTTTTT
CASSATGGFNEKLFF
>TRBD1|NA|TRBJ2-1|TRBV11-3
TGTGCCAGCAGCCTGACAGGGAATGAGCAGTTCTTC
CASSLTGNEQFF
>TRBD2|NA|TRBJ2-3|TRBV7-2
TGTGCCAGCAGCTCCCTTAACCTAGCGGGTGGTGATACGCAGTATTTT
CASSSLNLAGGDTQYF
>TRBD2|NA|TRBJ2-7|TRBV19
TGTGCCAGTAGTATAGTCGGACTAGCGGACTACGAGCAGTACTTC
CASSIVGLADYEQYF
>TRBD1|NA|TRBJ1-1|TRBV10-3
TGTGCCATCAGTGAGTCCGGGACAGGGGTGGACACTGAAGCTTTCTTT
CAISESGTGVDTEAFF
>TRBD1|NA|TRBJ1-2|TRBV30
TGTGCCTGGAGGGAGGACAGGGCTCGTGTTTGGAACTATGGCTACACCTTC
CAWREDRARVWNYGYTF
>NA|NA|TRBJ1-1|TRBV6-5
TGTGCCACCGACCCCGGGCTACGGGGAATAGCTTTCTTT
CATDPGLRGIAFF
>TRBD1|NA|TRBJ1-2|TRBV9
TGTGCCAGCAGCTTGGACAGGGGGCTTGACTATGGCTACACCTTC
CASSLDRGLDYGYTF
>TRBD1|once|TRBJ1-1|TRBV5-4
TGTGCCAGCAGCCTTCCCACAGGGGGCAGAGGAAACACTGAAGCTTTCTTT
CASSLPTGGRGNTEAFF
>NA|NA|TRBJ2-7|TRBV4-2
TGTGCCAGCAGCCAGAACAGAGACTCCTACGAGCAGTACTTC
CASSQNRDSYEQYF